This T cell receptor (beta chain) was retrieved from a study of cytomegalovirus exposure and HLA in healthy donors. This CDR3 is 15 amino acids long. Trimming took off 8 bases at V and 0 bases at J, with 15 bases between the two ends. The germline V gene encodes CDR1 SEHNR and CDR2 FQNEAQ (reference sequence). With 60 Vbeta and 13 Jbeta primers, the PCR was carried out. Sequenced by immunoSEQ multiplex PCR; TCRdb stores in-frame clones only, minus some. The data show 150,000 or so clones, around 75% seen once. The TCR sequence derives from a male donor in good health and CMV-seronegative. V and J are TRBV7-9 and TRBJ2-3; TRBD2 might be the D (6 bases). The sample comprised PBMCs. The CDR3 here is CASGRGTSSTDTQYF. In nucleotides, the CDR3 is TGTGCCAGCGGGAGAGGGACTTCTAGCACAGATACGCAGTATTTT.